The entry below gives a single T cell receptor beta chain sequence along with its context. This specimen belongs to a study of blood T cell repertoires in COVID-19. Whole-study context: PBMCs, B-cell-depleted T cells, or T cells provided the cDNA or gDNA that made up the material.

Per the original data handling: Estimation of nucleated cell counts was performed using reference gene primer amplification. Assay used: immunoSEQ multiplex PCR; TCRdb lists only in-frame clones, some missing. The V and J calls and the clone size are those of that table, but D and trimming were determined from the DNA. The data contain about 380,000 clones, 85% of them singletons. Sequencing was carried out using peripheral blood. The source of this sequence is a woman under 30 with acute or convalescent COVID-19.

DNA of the CDR3: TGTGCCAGTAGTATGGGAGCGGACTCCTACAATGAGCAGTTCTTC. Translation: CASSMGADSYNEQFF. The chain combines TRBV19 with TRBJ2-1; the D gene is possibly TRBD2 (5 bases). CDR3 length equals 15 residues. The V end lost 3 bases, the J end lost 0 bases, and 9 bases lay between the germline ends. Germline V gene lookup returns CDR1 LNHDA and CDR2 SQIVND (reference sequence).